The sequence of this T cell receptor (beta chain) was determined in a study of CD4 T cells in relation to SARS-CoV-2 and coronaviruses. Across the whole study: Median patient age was about 41 years, spanning 21 to 72 years.

About this clone itself: Its antigen is still unknown.

V lost 1 base, J lost 2 bases, and 6 bases lay in between. The CDR3 loop spans 13 amino acids. Germline values: CDR1 SGHTA, CDR2 FQGTGA. TCRdb's table, derived via immunoSEQ multiplex PCR, lists solely in-frame clones and lacks some. The sample lists about 34,000 clones, 65% to 80% occurring once. The genes are TRBV7-3 and TRBJ2-7; no definite D call. The TCR comes from an adult with COVID-19. Sequences were obtained from memory CD4+ T cells from PBMCs, cultured in vitro. In DNA form, the CDR3 reads TGTGCCAGCAGCTTAAGTACGACCTACGAGCAGTACTTC. Translation gives CASSLSTTYEQYF.